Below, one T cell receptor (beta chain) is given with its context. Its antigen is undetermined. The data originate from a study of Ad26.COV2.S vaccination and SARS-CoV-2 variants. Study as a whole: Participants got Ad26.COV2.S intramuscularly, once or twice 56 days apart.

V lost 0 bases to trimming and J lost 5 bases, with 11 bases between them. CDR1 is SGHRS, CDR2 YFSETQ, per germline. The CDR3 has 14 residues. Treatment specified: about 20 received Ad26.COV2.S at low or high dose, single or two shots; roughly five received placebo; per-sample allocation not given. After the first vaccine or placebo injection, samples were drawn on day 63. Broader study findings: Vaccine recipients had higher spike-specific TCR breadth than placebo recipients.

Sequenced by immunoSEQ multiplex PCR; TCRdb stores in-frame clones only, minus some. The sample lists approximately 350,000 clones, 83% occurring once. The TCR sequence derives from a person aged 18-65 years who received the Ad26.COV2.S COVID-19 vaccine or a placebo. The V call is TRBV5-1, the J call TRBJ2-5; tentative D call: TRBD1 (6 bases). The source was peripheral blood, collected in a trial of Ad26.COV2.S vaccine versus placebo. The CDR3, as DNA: TGCGCCAGCAGCTTGGAATGGCAGGGGGAGACCCAGTACTTC. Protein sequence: CASSLEWQGETQYF. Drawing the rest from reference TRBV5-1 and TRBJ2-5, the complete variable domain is KAGVTQTPRYLIKTRGQQVTLSCSPISGHRSVSWYQQTPGQGLQFLFEYFSETQRNKGNFPGRFSGRQFSNSRSEMNVSTLELGDSALYLCASSLEWQGETQYFGPGTRLLVL.